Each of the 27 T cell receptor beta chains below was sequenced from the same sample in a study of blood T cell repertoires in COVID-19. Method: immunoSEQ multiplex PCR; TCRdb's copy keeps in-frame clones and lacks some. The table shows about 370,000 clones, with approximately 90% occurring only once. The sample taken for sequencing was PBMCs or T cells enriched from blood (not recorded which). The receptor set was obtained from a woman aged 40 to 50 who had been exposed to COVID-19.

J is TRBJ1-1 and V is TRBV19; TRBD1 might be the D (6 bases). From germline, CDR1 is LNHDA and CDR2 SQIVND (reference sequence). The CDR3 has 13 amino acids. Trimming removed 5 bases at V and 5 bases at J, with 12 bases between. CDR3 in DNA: TGTGCCAGTAGTGCAGGGGTGGGAACTGAAGCTTTCTTT. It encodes CASSAGVGTEAFF.

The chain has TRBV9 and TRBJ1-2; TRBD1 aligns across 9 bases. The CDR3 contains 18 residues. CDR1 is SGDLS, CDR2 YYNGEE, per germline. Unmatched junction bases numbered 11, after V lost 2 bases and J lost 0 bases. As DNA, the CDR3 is TGTGCCAGCAGCGTCAACCCCCGGACAGGGGTAGCTAACTATGGCTACACCTTC. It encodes CASSVNPRTGVANYGYTF.

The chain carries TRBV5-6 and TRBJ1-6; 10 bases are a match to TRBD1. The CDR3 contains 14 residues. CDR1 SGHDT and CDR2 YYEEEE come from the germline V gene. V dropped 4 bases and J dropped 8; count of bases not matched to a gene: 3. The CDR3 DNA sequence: TGTGCCAGCAGCCTAGGGACAGGGGATTCACCCCTCCACTTT. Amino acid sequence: CASSLGTGDSPLHF.

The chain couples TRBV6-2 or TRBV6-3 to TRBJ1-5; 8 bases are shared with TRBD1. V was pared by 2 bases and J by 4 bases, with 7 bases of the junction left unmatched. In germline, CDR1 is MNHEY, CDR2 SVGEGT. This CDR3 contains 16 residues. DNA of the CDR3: TGTGCCAGCAGTTACCGCGGCAGGGGGCCGAATCAGCCCCAGCATTTT. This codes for CASSYRGRGPNQPQHF.

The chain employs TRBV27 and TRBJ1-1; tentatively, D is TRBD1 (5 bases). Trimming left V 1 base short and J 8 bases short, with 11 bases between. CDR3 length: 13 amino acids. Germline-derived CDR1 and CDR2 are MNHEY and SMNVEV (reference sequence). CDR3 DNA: TGTGCCAGCAGTTTATTGGCAGGGCAAGAAGCTTTCTTT. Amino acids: CASSLLAGQEAFF.

CDR3: CASSPDPPGNTEAFF. The CDR3 DNA reads as TGTGCCAGCAGCCCGGATCCTCCGGGTAACACTGAAGCTTTCTTT. The chain links TRBV3-1 (or the pseudogene TRBV3-2) to TRBJ1-1; no clear D. Between the trimmed V and J ends, which lost 4 bases and 2 bases, there was a span of 14 bases. This CDR3 has 15 amino acids. Germline CDR1 LGHDT, CDR2 YNNKEL (reference sequence).

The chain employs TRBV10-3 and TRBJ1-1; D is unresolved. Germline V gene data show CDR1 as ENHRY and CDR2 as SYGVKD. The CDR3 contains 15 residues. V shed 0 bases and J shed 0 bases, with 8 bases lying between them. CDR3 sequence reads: CAISESTRMNTEAFF. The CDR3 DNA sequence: TGTGCCATCAGTGAGTCGACACGTATGAACACTGAAGCTTTCTTT.

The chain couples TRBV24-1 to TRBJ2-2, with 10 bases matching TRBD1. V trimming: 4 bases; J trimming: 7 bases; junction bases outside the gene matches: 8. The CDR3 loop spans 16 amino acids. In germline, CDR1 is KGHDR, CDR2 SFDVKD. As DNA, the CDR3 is TGTGCCACCAGTGAGCCGGCGGGACAGGGGAACGGGGAGCTGTTTTTT. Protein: CATSEPAGQGNGELFF.

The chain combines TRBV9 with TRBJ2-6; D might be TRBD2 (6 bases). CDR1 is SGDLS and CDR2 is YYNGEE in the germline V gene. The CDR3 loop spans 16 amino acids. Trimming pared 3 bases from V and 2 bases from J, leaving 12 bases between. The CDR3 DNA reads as TGTGCCAGCAGCGACGGGAGCGGAGCTGGGGCCAACGTCCTGACTTTC. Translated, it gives CASSDGSGAGANVLTF.

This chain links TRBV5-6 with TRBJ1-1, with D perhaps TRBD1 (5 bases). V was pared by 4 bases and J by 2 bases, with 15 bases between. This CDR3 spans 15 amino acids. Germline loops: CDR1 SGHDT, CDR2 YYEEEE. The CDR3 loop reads CASSPLGRDNTEAFF. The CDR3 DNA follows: TGTGCCAGCAGCCCATTAGGGAGGGACAACACTGAAGCTTTCTTT.

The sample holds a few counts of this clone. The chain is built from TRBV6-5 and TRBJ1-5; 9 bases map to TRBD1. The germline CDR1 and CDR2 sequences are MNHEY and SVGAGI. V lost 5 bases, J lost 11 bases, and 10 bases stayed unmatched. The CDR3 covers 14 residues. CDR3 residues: CASSTNRGRGAQHF. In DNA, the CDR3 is TGTGCCAGCAGTACAAACAGGGGGCGCGGAGCCCAGCATTTT.

CDR3 protein: CASSLRAEEKNSPLHF. The CDR3 region has the DNA TGCGCCAGCAGCTTGCGGGCGGAGGAAAAGAATTCACCCCTCCACTTT. V gene TRBV5-1 combines with J gene TRBJ1-6; D gene uncertain. V shed 1 base and J shed 7 bases, with 15 bases lying between them. Germline V lookup: CDR1 SGHRS, CDR2 YFSETQ. The CDR3 consists of 16 residues.

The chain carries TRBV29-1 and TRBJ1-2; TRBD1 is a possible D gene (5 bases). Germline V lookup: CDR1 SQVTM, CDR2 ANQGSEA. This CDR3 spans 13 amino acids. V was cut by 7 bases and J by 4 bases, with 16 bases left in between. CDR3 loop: CSARPGGGYGYTF. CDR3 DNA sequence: TGCAGCGCCCGGCCGGGGGGAGGCTATGGCTACACCTTC.

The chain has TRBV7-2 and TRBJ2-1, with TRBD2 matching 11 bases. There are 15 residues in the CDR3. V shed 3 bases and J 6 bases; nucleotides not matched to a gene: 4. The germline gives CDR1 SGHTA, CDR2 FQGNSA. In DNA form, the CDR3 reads TGTGCCAGCAGCTTCCAGACTAGCGGGGTCAATGAGCAGTTCTTC. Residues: CASSFQTSGVNEQFF. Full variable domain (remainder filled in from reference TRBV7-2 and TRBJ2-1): GAGVSQSPSNKVTEKGKDVELRCDPISGHTALYWYRQSLGQGLEFLIYFQGNSAPDKSGLPSDRFSAERTGGSVSTLTIQRTQQEDSAVYLCASSFQTSGVNEQFFGPGTRLTVL.

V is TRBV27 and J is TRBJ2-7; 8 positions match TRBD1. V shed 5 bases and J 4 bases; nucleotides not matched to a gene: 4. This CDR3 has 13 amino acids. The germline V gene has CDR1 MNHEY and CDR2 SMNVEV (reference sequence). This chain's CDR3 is CASSPDRAYEQYF. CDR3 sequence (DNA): TGTGCCAGCAGTCCGGACAGGGCTTACGAGCAGTACTTC.

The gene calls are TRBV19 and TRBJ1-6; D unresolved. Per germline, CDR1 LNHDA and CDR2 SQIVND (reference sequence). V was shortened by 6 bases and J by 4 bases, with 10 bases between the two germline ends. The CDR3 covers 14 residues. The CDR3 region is CASSSRGYNSPLHF. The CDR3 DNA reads TGTGCCAGTAGCTCTAGAGGGTATAATTCACCCCTCCACTTT.

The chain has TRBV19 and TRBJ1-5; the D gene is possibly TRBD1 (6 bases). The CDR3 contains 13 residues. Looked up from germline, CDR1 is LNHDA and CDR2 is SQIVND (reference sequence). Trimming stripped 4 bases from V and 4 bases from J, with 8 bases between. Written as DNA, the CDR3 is TGTGCCAGTAGTAAGGACAGAAATCAGCCCCAGCATTTT. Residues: CASSKDRNQPQHF.

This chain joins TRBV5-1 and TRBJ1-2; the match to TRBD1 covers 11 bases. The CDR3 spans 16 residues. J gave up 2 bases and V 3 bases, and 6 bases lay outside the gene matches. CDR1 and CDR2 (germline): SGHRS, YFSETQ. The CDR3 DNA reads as TGCGCCAGCAGCTGGACAGGGGGCGAAGGGAACTATGGCTACACCTTC. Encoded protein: CASSWTGGEGNYGYTF. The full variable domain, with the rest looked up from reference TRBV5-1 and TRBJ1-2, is KAGVTQTPRYLIKTRGQQVTLSCSPISGHRSVSWYQQTPGQGLQFLFEYFSETQRNKGNFPGRFSGRQFSNSRSEMNVSTLELGDSALYLCASSWTGGEGNYGYTFGSGTRLTVV.

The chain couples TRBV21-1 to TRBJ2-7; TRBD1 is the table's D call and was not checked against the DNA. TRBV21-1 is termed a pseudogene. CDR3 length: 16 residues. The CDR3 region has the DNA TGTGCCAGCAGCGGATCACATAGGACAGGGGACTACGAGCAGTACTTC. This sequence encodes CASSGSHRTGDYEQYF.

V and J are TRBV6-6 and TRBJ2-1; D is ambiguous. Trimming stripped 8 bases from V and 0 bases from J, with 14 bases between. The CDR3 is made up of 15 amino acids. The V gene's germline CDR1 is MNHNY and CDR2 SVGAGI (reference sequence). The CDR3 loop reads CASSKSVSSYNEQFF. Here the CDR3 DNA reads TGTGCCAGCTCCAAGTCGGTAAGCTCCTACAATGAGCAGTTCTTC.

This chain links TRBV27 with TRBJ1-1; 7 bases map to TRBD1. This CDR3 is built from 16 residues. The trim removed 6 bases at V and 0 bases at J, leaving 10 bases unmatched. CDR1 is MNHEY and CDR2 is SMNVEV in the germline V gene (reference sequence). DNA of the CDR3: TGTGCCAGCAGCCCCCCCCGACAGGGAATGAACACTGAAGCTTTCTTT. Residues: CASSPPRQGMNTEAFF.

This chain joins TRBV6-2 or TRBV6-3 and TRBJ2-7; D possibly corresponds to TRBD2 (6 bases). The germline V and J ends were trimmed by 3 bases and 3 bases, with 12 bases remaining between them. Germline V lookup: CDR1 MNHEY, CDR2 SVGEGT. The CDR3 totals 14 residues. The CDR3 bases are TGTGCCAGCAGTTATCGACTAGGAGACTACGAGCAGTACTTC. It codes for CASSYRLGDYEQYF.

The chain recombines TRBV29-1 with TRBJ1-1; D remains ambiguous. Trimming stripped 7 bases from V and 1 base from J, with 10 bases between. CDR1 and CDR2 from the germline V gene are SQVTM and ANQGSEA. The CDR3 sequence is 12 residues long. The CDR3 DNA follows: TGCAGCGGACACGTGGGGAACACTGAAGCTTTCTTT. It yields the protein CSGHVGNTEAFF.

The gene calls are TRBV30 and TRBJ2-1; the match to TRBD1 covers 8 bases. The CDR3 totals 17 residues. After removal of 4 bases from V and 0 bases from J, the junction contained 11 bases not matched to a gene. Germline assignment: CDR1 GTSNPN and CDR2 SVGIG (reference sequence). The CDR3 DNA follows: TGTGCCTGGACCCGCCCGTTCACAGGGGGCTCCTACAATGAGCAGTTCTTC. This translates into CAWTRPFTGGSYNEQFF.

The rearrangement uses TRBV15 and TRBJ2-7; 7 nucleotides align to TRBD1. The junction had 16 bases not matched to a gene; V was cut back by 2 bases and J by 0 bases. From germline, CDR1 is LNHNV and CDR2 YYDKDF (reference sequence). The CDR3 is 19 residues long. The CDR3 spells CATSRKRQGMTSNSYEQYF. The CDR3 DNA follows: TGTGCCACCAGCAGAAAGCGACAGGGTATGACGTCGAACTCCTACGAGCAGTACTTC.

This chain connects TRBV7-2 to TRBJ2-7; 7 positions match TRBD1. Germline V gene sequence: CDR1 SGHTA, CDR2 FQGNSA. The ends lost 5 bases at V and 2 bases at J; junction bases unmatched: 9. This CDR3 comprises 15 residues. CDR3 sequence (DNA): TGTGCCAGCAGCGCCTCCGGGACAGAGACCTACGAGCAGTACTTC. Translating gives CASSASGTETYEQYF.

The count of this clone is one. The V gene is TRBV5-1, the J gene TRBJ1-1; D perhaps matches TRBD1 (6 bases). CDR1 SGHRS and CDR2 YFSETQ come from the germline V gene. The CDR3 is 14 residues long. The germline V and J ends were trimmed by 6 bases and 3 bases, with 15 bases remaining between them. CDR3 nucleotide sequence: TGCGCCAGCACCAGTAGGGGGGGCGACACTGAAGCTTTCTTT. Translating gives CASTSRGGDTEAFF.